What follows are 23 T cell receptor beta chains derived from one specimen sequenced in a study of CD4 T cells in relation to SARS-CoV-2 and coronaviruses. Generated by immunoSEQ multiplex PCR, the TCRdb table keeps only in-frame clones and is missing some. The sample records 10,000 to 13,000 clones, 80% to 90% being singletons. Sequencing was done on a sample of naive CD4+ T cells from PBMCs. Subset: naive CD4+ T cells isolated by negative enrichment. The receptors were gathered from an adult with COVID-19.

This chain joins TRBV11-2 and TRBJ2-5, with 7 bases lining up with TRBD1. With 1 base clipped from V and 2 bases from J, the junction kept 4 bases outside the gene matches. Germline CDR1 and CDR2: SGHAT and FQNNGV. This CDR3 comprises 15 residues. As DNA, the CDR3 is TGTGCCAGCAGCTTAGCCTGGGGACAGCAAGAGACCCAGTACTTC. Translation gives CASSLAWGQQETQYF. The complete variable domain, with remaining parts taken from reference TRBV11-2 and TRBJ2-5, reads EAGVAQSPRYKIIEKRQSVAFWCNPISGHATLYWYQQILGQGPKLLIQFQNNGVVDDSQLPKDRFSAERLKGVDSTLKIQPAKLEDSAVYLCASSLAWGQQETQYFGPGTRLLVL.

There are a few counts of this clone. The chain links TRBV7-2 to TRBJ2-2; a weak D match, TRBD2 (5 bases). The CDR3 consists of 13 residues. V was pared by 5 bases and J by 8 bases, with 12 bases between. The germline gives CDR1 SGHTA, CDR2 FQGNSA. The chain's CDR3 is CASSPTRRGELFF. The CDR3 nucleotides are TGTGCCAGCAGCCCAACTAGGAGGGGGGAGCTGTTTTTT.

CDR3 loop: CASSVNGGSSTGELFF. The DNA for the CDR3 is TGTGCCAGCAGTGTGAACGGGGGGTCGAGCACCGGGGAGCTGTTTTTT. This chain uses TRBV2 with TRBJ2-2, with 7 bases that match TRBD2. The trim removed 4 bases at V and 4 bases at J, leaving 9 bases unmatched. The length of the CDR3 is 16 residues. CDR1 SNHLY and CDR2 FYNNEI come from the germline V gene.

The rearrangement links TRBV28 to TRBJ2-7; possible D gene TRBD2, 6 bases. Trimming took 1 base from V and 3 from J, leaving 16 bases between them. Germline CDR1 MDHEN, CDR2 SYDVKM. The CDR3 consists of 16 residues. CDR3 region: CASSLLPGLLNYEQYF. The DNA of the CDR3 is TGTGCCAGCAGTTTATTGCCGGGACTCCTAAACTACGAGCAGTACTTC.

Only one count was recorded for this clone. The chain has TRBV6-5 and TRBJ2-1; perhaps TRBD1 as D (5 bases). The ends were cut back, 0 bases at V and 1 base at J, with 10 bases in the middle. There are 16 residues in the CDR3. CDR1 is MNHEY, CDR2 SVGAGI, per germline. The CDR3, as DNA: TGTGCCAGCAGTTACTCAGGGGCGGCTTCCTACAATGAGCAGTTCTTC. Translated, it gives CASSYSGAASYNEQFF.

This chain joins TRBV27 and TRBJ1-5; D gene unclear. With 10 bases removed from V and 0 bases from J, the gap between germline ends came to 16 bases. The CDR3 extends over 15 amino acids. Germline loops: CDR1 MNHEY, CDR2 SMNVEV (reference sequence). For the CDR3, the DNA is TGTGCCACGTCCCGGGAAGGGCATAGCAATCAGCCCCAGCATTTT. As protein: CATSREGHSNQPQHF.

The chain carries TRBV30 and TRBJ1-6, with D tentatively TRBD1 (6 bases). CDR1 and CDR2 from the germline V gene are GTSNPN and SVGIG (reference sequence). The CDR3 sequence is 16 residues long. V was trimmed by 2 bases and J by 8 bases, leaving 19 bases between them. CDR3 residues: CAWSQNLQGTDSPLHF. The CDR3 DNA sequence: TGTGCCTGGAGTCAGAACTTACAGGGTACGGATTCACCCCTCCACTTT.

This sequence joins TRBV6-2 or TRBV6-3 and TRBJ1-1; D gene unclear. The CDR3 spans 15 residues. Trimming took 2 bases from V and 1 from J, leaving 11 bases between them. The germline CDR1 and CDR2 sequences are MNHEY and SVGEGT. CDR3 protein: CASSYEAVGNTEAFF. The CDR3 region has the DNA TGTGCCAGCAGTTACGAAGCGGTGGGGAACACTGAAGCTTTCTTT.

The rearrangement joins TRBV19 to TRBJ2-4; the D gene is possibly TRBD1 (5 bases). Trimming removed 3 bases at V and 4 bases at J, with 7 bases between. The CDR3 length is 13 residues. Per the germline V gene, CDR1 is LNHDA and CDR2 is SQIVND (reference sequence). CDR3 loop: CASSIRQKNIQYF. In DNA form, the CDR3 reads TGTGCCAGTAGTATTCGACAGAAAAACATTCAGTACTTC.

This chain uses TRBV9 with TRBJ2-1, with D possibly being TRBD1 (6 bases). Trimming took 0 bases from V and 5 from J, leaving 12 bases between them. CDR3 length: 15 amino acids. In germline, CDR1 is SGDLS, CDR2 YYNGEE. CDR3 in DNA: TGTGCCAGCAGCGTAGTAACAGGGCCTCACAATGAGCAGTTCTTC. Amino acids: CASSVVTGPHNEQFF.

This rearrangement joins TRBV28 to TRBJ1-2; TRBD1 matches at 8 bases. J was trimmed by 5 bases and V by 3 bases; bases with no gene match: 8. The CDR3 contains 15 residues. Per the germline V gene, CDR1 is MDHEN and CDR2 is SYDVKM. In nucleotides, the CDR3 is TGTGCCAGCAGTTTGCAGCCAGGGGGCGGTTATGGCTACACCTTC. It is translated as CASSLQPGGGYGYTF.

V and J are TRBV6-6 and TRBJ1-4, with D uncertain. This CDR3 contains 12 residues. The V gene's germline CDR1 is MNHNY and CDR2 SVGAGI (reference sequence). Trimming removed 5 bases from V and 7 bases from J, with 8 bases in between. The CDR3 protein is CASSPISEKLFF. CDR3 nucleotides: TGTGCCAGCAGTCCGATAAGTGAAAAACTGTTTTTT.

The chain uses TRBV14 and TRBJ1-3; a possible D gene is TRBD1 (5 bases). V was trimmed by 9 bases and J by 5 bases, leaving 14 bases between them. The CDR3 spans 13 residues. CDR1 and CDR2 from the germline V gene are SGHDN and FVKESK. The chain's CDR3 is CASAGTPRNTIYF. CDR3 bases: TGTGCCAGTGCCGGGACGCCCAGAAACACCATATATTTT.

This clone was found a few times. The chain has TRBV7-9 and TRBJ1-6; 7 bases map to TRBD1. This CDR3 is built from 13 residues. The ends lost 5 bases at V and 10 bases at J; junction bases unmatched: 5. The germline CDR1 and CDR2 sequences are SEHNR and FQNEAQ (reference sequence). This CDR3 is CASSVDRESPLHF. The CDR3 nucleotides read TGTGCCAGCAGCGTAGACAGGGAATCACCCCTCCACTTT.

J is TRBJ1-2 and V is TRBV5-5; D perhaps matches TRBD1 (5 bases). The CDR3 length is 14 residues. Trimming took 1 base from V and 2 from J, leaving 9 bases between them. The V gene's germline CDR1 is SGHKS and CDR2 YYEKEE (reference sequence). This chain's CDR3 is CASSLSAGNYGYTF. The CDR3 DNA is TGTGCCAGCAGCTTGTCCGCAGGGAACTATGGCTACACCTTC.

In nucleotides, the CDR3 is TGTGCCAGCAGCCTAGAGACCCAGTACTTC. Translation: CASSLETQYF. The chain couples TRBV25-1 to TRBJ2-5; D not resolved. V was pared by 6 bases and J by 4 bases, with 3 bases between. Germline V lookup: CDR1 MGHDK, CDR2 SYGVNS. This CDR3 has 10 amino acids. The full variable domain, its missing parts supplied by reference TRBV25-1 and TRBJ2-5, is EADIYQTPRYLVIGTGKKITLECSQTMGHDKMYWYQQDPGMELHLIHYSYGVNSTEKGDLSSESTVSRIRTEHFPLTLESARPSHTSQYLCASSLETQYFGPGTRLLVL.

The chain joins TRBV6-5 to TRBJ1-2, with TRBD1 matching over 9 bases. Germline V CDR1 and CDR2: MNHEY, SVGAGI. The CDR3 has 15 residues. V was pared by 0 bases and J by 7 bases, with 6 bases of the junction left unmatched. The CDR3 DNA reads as TGTGCCAGCAGTTACTCGGGGGACAGGGTTCGTGGCTACACCTTC. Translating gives CASSYSGDRVRGYTF.

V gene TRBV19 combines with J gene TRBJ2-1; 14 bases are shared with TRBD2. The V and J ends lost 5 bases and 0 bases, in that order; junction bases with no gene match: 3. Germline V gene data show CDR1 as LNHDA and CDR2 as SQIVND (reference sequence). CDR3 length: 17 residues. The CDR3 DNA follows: TGTGCCAGTAGTGGGACTAGCGGGGGAAGCTCCTACAATGAGCAGTTCTTC. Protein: CASSGTSGGSSYNEQFF.

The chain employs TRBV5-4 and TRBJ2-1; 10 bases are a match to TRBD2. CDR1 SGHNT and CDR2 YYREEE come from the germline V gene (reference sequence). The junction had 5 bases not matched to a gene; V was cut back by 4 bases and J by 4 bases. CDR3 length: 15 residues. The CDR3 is CASSKSGGGYNEQFF. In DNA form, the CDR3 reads TGTGCCAGCAGCAAAAGCGGGGGGGGATACAATGAGCAGTTCTTC.

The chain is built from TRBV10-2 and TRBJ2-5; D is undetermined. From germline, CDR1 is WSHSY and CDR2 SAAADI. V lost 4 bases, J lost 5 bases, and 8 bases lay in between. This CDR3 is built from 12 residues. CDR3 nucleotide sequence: TGCGCCAGCAGTGCCGTGAGCGAGACCCAGTACTTC. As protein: CASSAVSETQYF.

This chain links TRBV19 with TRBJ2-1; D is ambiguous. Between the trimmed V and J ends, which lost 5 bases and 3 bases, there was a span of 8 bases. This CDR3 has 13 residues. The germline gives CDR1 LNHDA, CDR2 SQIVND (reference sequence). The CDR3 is CASSGQSYNEQFF. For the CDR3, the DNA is TGTGCCAGTAGTGGGCAGAGCTACAATGAGCAGTTCTTC.

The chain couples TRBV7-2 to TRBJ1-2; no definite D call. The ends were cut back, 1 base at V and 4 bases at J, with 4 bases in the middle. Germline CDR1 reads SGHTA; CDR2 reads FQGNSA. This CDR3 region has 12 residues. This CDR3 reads CASSLVPYGYTF. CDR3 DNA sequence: TGTGCCAGCAGCTTAGTTCCCTATGGCTACACCTTC.

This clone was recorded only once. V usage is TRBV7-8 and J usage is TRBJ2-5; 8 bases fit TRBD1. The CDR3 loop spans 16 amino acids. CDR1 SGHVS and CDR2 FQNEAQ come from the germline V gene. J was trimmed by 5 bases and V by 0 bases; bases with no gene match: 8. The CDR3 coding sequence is TGTGCCAGCAGCTTAGCAGAAAGGACAGGGAGGGAGACCCAGTACTTC. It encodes CASSLAERTGRETQYF. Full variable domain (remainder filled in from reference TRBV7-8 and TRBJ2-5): GAGVSQSPRYKVAKRGQDVALRCDPISGHVSLFWYQQALGQGPEFLTYFQNEAQLDKSGLPSDRFFAERPEGSVSTLKIQRTQQEDSAVYLCASSLAERTGRETQYFGPGTRLLVL.